The clone carrying this T cell receptor (beta chain) occurred a few times. Antigen: not known. A single record per CDR3 protein comes from TCRdb applying MiXCR to the 5' RACE reads. Among about 470,000 distinct CDR3 sequences listed, approximately 23% were seen once. This record belongs to a study of T-cell memory formation after mild COVID-19. Study results and caveats: Contracting clones localized mainly to CM and EM when CD4+ and mainly to EMRA when CD8+.

The specimen was PBMCs or a T cell subset sorted from them (not recorded which). The receptor comes from an adult woman who had mild COVID-19 (a few samples of this study predate the infection). Cell type and time point are not known.

CDR3 bases: TGTGCCAGCGTGGGGTACACTGAAGCTTTCTTT. It specifies CASVGYTEAFF. J is TRBJ1-1 and V is TRBV6-5; D unresolved. The V gene lost 8 bases and the J gene lost 3 bases, with 7 bases spanning the gap. Germline CDR1 is MNHEY and CDR2 is SVGAGI. This CDR3 region has 11 residues.